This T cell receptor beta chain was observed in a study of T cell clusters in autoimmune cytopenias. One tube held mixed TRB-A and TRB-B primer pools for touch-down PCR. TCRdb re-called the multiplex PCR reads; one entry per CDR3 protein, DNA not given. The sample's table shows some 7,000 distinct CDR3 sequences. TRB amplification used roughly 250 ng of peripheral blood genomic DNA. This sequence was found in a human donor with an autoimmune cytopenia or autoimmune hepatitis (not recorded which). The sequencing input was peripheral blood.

This chain's CDR3 is CASSRGTGRNSPLHF. The rearrangement links TRBV11-2 to TRBJ1-6; TCRdb's D call, TRBD1, is unchecked because there is no DNA. CDR3 length: 15 amino acids. Germline V CDR1 and CDR2: SGHAT, FQNNGV.